This T cell receptor (beta chain) is drawn from a study of T cell changes during pregnancy in multiple sclerosis. V shed 5 bases, J shed 1 base, and the junction held 11 bases outside the gene matches. The CDR3 is 18 amino acids. Germline CDR1 is LGHNA and CDR2 is YSLEER. Some clones are missing from TCRdb's copy, which holds only in-frame ones; the method was immunoSEQ multiplex PCR. The sample lists some 85,000 clones, about 96% occurring once. The chain recombines TRBV4-3 with TRBJ2-3, with 11 nucleotides matching TRBD2. The origin of this receptor is a female donor with multiple sclerosis, enrolled in a pregnancy study. This sample comprised peripheral blood, obtained in the second trimester of pregnancy. The CDR3 region has the DNA TGCGCCAGCAGCGAAGGCGTAGCGGGAGGGCCCGGCACAGATACGCAGTATTTT. Its translation is CASSEGVAGGPGTDTQYF.